The 8 T cell receptor beta chains below all came from one sample that was sequenced in a study of metastatic and nonmetastatic thyroid tumors. TCRdb recomputed clones from the PCR reads via MiXCR. The data hold approximately 21,000 clones, with about 23% observed a single time. No treatment had been given to any patient before thyroid surgery. Sequenced: adjacent normal tissue. These receptors all come from a female donor with papillary thyroid cancer or a benign thyroid nodule (not recorded which). Some clones in this sample may be carry-over from other donors' samples.

Only a few counts were recorded for this clone. V and J are TRBV20-1 and TRBJ2-1, with TRBD2 matching 8 bases. From germline, CDR1 is DFQATT and CDR2 SNEGSKA (reference sequence). This CDR3 is built from 15 residues. V trimming: 3 bases; J trimming: 3 bases; junction bases outside the gene matches: 7. CDR3 loop: CSARTVAGIYNEQFF. Written as DNA, the CDR3 is TGCAGTGCTAGGACCGTAGCGGGGATCTACAATGAGCAGTTCTTC.

This clone has a handful of counts. The chain links TRBV3-1 to TRBJ2-4; 8 bases fit TRBD1. The germline V gene has CDR1 LGHDT and CDR2 YNNKEL (reference sequence). The CDR3 is made up of 15 amino acids. The trim removed 1 base at V and 2 bases at J, leaving 1 base unmatched. CDR3 sequence (DNA): TGTGCCAGCAGCCAAGGGACAGGGCCCAAAAACATTCAGTACTTC. It yields the protein CASSQGTGPKNIQYF. The complete variable domain, with remaining parts taken from reference TRBV3-1 and TRBJ2-4, reads DTAVSQTPKYLVTQMGNDKSIKCEQNLGHDTMYWYKQDSKKFLKIMFSYNNKELIINETVPNRFSPKSPDKAHLNLHINSLELGDSAVYFCASSQGTGPKNIQYFGAGTRLSVL.

This clone was seen a few times. V is TRBV30 and J is TRBJ1-3; TRBD1 matches 7 bases. The CDR3 covers 13 residues. The germline V gene encodes CDR1 GTSNPN and CDR2 SVGIG (reference sequence). The junction had 3 bases not matched to a gene; V was cut back by 4 bases and J by 3 bases. The CDR3 protein is CAWTGGDGNTIYF. In DNA form, the CDR3 reads TGTGCCTGGACAGGGGGAGATGGAAACACCATATATTTT.

This clone was picked up a small number of times. The V call is TRBV6-1, the J call TRBJ2-7, with D tentatively TRBD2 (5 bases). V was shortened by 1 base and J by 1 base, with 20 bases between the two germline ends. Germline V CDR1 and CDR2: MNHNS, SASEGT. CDR3 length equals 18 residues. The CDR3 spells CASSEGFIGAVPSYEQYF. CDR3 DNA sequence: TGTGCCAGCAGTGAAGGTTTTATAGGAGCGGTCCCATCCTACGAGCAGTACTTC.

V usage is TRBV6-1 and J usage is TRBJ2-7; TRBD2 might be the D (5 bases). CDR1 is MNHNS, CDR2 SASEGT, per germline. Between the trimmed V and J ends, which lost 8 bases and 3 bases, there was a span of 17 bases. The CDR3 covers 14 residues. This CDR3 reads CASHLSVSYYEQYF. CDR3 DNA: TGTGCCAGCCATCTTAGCGTGAGTTACTACGAGCAGTACTTC.

The V gene is TRBV10-1, the J gene TRBJ2-7, with D possibly TRBD2 on 5 matching bases. The CDR3 extends over 16 amino acids. Looked up from germline, CDR1 is WNHNN and CDR2 is SYGVQD (reference sequence). Trimming removed 0 bases at V and 5 bases at J, with 17 bases between. The DNA of the CDR3 is TGCGCCAGCAGTGAGTCGTCTTCGTGGAGGTGCGACGAGCAGTACTTC. Translated, it gives CASSESSSWRCDEQYF.

This clone was recorded at least ten times. The gene calls are TRBV20-1 and TRBJ2-1; D unclear. CDR1 and CDR2 from the germline V gene are DFQATT and SNEGSKA (reference sequence). The CDR3 length is 14 residues. V lost 0 bases and J 7 bases, leaving 13 bases between the germline ends. The DNA for the CDR3 is TGCAGTGCTAGAGATCTTTCCAGCGTAAATGAGCAGTTCTTC. Translated: CSARDLSSVNEQFF.

The chain carries TRBV20-1 and TRBJ1-2; the D is unclear. Germline V gene sequence: CDR1 DFQATT, CDR2 SNEGSKA (reference sequence). The CDR3 extends over 13 amino acids. Trimming shortened V by 0 bases and J by 7 bases, and 12 bases separated the two germline ends. The CDR3 nucleotides read TGCAGTGCTAGAGATTTTTTGGGTGCTGGCTACACCTTC. Residues: CSARDFLGAGYTF.